This TCR beta chain was identified in a study of CD8+CD57+ T cells in acquired aplastic anemia. Across the whole study: Sorting CD4+ and CD8+ cells gave DNA averaging around 3 ug.

Regarding the study as a whole: Overlap between patients and controls comprised some 31 CD8+ CDR3 sequences.

The patients chosen for sequencing had shown expansion of CD8+CD57+ cells (detected by flow cytometry). Severe acquired aplastic anemia was the diagnosis recorded for all patients. CDR3 and TCR beta VDJ profiling relied on genomic DNA as the template. TCRdb re-derived calls from the reads in MiXCR, one entry per CDR3 protein. The sample includes hundreds of thousands of distinct CDR3 sequences, roughly a third of them seen just once. This clonotype was counted at least ten times. Its antigen remains unidentified. This TCR came from a human donor with aplastic anemia. Specimen: sorted CD4+, CD8+, or CD8+CD57+ T cells (not recorded which) from PBMCs.

The DNA of the CDR3 is TGCAGCGTTGAAGGAGGCGGCAGGGCGTACCAAGAGACCCAGTACTTC. Protein product: CSVEGGGRAYQETQYF. The J gene is TRBJ2-5, the V gene TRBV29-1, with TRBD1 as a possible D gene (5 bases). The CDR3 covers 16 residues. V dropped 1 base and J dropped 0 bases, with 15 bases sitting between them. Germline CDR1 reads SQVTM; CDR2 reads ANQGSEA.